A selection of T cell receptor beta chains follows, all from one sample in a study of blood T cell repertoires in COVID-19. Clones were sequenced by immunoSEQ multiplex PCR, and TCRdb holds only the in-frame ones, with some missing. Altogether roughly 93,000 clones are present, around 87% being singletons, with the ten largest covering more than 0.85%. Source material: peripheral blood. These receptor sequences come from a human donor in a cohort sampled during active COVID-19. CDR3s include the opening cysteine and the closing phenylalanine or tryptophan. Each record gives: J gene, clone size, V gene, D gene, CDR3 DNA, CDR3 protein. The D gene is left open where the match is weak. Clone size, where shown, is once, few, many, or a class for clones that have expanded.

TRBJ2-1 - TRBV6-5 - TGTGCCAGCAGTATCTCGGGGGCCTACAATGAGCAGTTCTTC CASSISGAYNEQFF
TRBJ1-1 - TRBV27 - TGTGCCAGCAGTTTATTGGGCCGAACTCCAACACGGAACACTGAAGCTTTCTTT CASSLLGRTPTRNTEAFF
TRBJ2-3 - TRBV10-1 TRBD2 TGCGCCAGCAGCCTGACACCTCTAGCGGGGGGGGGCGATACGCAGTATTTT CASSLTPLAGGGDTQYF
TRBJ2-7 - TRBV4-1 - TGCGCCAGCAGCCAAGCCGACTTTTACGAGCAGTACTTC CASSQADFYEQYF
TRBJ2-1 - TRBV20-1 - TGCAGTGCTAGTTCCCTGGGGGGCAATGAGCAGTTCTTC CSASSLGGNEQFF
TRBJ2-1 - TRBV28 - TGTGCCAGCAGTTTGATTGGGGAGATCAGTGAGCAGTTCTTC CASSLIGEISEQFF
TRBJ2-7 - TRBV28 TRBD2 TGTGCCAGCAGTTTATTGCGGGGGAGCTCCTACGAGCAGTACTTC CASSLLRGSSYEQYF
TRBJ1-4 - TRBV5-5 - TGTGCCAGCAGCTTTCGCGGACAGAATGAAAAACTGTTTTTT CASSFRGQNEKLFF
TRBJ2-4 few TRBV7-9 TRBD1 TGTGCCAGCAGCTTAGCGGGACAGCTCCAAAACATTCAGTACTTC CASSLAGQLQNIQYF
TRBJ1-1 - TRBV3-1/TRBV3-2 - TGTGCCAGCAGCCAAAAAAGGGGGAGCACTGAAGCTTTCTTT CASSQKRGSTEAFF
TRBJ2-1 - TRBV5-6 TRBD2 TGTGCCAGCAGCCTTCTGGGAGCGGGAGGGAGCAATGAGCAGTTCTTC CASSLLGAGGSNEQFF
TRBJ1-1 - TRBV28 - TGTGCCAGCATATTATCCGTTGCGGTGAACACTGAAGCTTTCTTT CASILSVAVNTEAFF
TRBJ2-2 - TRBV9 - TGTGCCAGCAGCCCGTTGGAGGTGGAGTACACCGGGGAGCTGTTTTTT CASSPLEVEYTGELFF
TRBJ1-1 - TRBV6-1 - TGTGCCAGCAGTGAATTTTTAGGGGTATACACTGAAGCTTTCTTT CASSEFLGVYTEAFF
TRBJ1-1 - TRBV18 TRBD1 TGTGCCAGCTCACAGGGACAGAGTAACGCTTTCTTT CASSQGQSNAFF
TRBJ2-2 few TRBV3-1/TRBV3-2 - TGTGCCAGCAGTCAAATTGTAAACACCGGGGAGCTGTTTTTT CASSQIVNTGELFF
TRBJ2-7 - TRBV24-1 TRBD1 TGTGCCACCAGTGATTTTAAGGACAGGGGGCAATTCGAGCAGTACTTC CATSDFKDRGQFEQYF
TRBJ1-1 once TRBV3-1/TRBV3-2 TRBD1 TGTGCCAGCAGCCAAGTAACAGGGGCGGGAACTGAAGCTTTCTTT CASSQVTGAGTEAFF
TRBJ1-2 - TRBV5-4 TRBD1 TGTGCCAGCAGCCGCGGACAGGAGGATGGCTACACCTTC CASSRGQEDGYTF
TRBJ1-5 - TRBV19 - TGTGCCAGTAGGACTTTCACACGGGGCAATCAGCCCCAGCATTTT CASRTFTRGNQPQHF
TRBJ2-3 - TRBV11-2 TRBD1 TGTGCCAGCAGCTCGAGGGGACAGGGGATAGGGGATACGCAGTATTTT CASSSRGQGIGDTQYF
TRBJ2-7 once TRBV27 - TGTGCCAGCAGTCACCGCAGGGCCGCCCCGGTGGGAGAGCAGTACTTC CASSHRRAAPVGEQYF
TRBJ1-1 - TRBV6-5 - TGTGCCAGCAGTCGGGATGATGGGTCGGTGGGAGCTTTCTTT CASSRDDGSVGAFF
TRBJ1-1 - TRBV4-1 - TGCGCCAGCAGCCAAGATGCGGCAGGGGTTTACACTGAAGCTTTCTTT CASSQDAAGVYTEAFF
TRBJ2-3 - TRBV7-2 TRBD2 TGTGCCAGCAGCTTACTAGCGGGAGTGAGGACAGATACGCAGTATTTT CASSLLAGVRTDTQYF
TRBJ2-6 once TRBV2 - TGTGCCAGCAACAGACCCTCCACCTCTGGGGCCAACGTCCTGACTTTC CASNRPSTSGANVLTF
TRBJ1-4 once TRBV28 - TGTGCCAGCAGTACCCCGGGTCCCGGAATTCCTAATGAAAAACTGTTTTTT CASSTPGPGIPNEKLFF
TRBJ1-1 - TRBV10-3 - TGTGCCATCAGTTCAACTCGGAACACTGAAGCTTTCTTT CAISSTRNTEAFF
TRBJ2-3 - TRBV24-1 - TGTGCCACCAGTGAGGATAGACTCACAGATACGCAGTATTTT CATSEDRLTDTQYF
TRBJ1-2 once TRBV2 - TGTGCCAGCATGGCCGTCGAGGCTAACTATGGCTACACCTTC CASMAVEANYGYTF
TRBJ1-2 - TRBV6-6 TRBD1 TGTGCCAGCAGTTATAGGGGACAGGGGAACTATGGCTACACCTTC CASSYRGQGNYGYTF
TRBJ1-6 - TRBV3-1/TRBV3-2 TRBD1 TGTGCCAGCGCCACCACAGGGGGAGGCAGTTCACCCCTCCACTTT CASATTGGGSSPLHF
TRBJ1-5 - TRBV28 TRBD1 TGTGCCAGCAGTTCGCCGGACAGGACCAATCAGCCCCAGCATTTT CASSSPDRTNQPQHF
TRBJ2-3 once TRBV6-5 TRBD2 TGTGCCAGCAGGGATCTGGGGGGGGAAACAGATACGCAGTATTTT CASRDLGGETDTQYF
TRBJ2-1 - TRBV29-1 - TGCAGCGTTGTAGCGTACACCTACAATGAGCAGTTCTTC CSVVAYTYNEQFF
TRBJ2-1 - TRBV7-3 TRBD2 TGTGCCAGCAGCTTATTTACTAGCGGATACAATGAGCAGTTCTTC CASSLFTSGYNEQFF
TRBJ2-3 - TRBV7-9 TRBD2 TGTGCCAGCAGCCTTGGACTAGCGGGGACCACAGATACGCAGTATTTT CASSLGLAGTTDTQYF
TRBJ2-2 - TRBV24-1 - TGTGCCACCAGTGATTCTGCCGGGACTCCCATCGGGGAGCTGTTTTTT CATSDSAGTPIGELFF
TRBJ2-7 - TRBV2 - TGTGCCAGCAGTGCGGACTACTACGAGCAGTACTTC CASSADYYEQYF
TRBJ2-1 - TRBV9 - TGTGCCAGCAGCGTAGTAAACGGTGAGCAGTTCTTC CASSVVNGEQFF
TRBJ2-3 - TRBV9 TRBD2 TGTGCCAGCCAACCACTAGCGGGGGTCACAGATACGCAGTATTTT CASQPLAGVTDTQYF
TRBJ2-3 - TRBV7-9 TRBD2 TGTGCCAGCAGCTCTAGCGGGAGGACAGATACGCAGTATTTT CASSSSGRTDTQYF
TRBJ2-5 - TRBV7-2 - TGTGCCAGCAGCTTACGGGCAGGGGAAGAGACCCAGTACTTC CASSLRAGEETQYF
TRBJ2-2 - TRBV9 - TGTGCCAGCAGCGTAGGGCAACAGGAAGCCGGGGAGCTGTTTTTT CASSVGQQEAGELFF
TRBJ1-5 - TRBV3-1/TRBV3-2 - TGTGCCAGCAGCCAGGGCCTCAGCAATCAGCCCCAGCATTTT CASSQGLSNQPQHF
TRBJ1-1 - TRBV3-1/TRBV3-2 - TGTGCCAGCAGCCAAGCGGCGGCCGGGATCACTGAAGCTTTCTTT CASSQAAAGITEAFF